This T cell receptor (beta chain) comes out of a study of T-cell reconstitution after alpha-beta-depleted transplantation in children. This clonotype has just a few counts. The CDR3 extends over 15 amino acids. Trimming at V came to 6 bases and at J to 5 bases, leaving 8 bases not matched to a gene. Construction of the TCRbeta library involved unique molecular identifiers. MiXCR was run by TCRdb on the PCR reads, yielding one entry per CDR3 protein. The sample has about 340,000 distinct CDR3 sequences, about an eighth seen once; the top ten hold approximately 4.2%. This clonotype originated in a human donor who donated a stem cell graft to a child with Fanconi anemia. This specimen consisted of PBMCs, obtained from the stem cell graft. The chain carries TRBV12-3 or TRBV12-4 and TRBJ1-5; the match to TRBD1 covers 9 bases. The CDR3 DNA reads as TGTGCCAGCAGGGCACAGGGGGCTGTGGATCAGCCCCAGCATTTT. Its protein product is CASRAQGAVDQPQHF.